This paragraph reports one T cell receptor (beta chain). Its antigen is still unknown. No base-level quality is on record; no much larger clone is a single base apart. This specimen comes from a study of T cell responses to AZD1222 COVID-19 vaccine (dated by TCRdb to about 2021). For context, the study as a whole: A total of 240 or so trial participants underwent TCR sequencing, of whom under 220 had received two doses of AZD1222 and some 26 had received two doses of the MenACWY control vaccine. Trial participants were enrolled by age into subgroups of 18-55, 56-69 and 70-plus years, and around 150, 28 and 57 TCR-sequenced participants, respectively, were included in these subgroups.

V and J are truncated by 6 bases and 0 bases respectively, leaving an intervening sequence of 9 bases. The germline V gene (reference sequence) provides CDR1 SEHNR and CDR2 FQNEAQ. CDR3 length: 14 amino acids, cysteine to phenylalanine. The read is trimmed to its CDR3 DNA, 42 bases read in frame from base 1. The study at large found these results: A significant rise in spike-specific TCR breadth and depth was observed after two AZD1222 doses relative to day 0 and relative to MenACWY recipients. In the small 56-69-year group, the increase in depth fell short of significance, most likely because of low power. The vaccine-associated CD4 TCRs covered the entire spike protein, and the dominant responses fell in regions 160-218 and 743-854. Only a handful of AZD1222 recipients were SARS-CoV-2 seropositive at baseline, limiting conclusions about previously exposed vaccinees. Because no samples from the day 14 peak response were available, repertoires could be characterized only after the peak T cell response. Reportedly, close to half of the unique spike-specific TCRs recognized epitopes lying outside the regions that are mutated in the B.1.351 and B.1.1.7 variants. Most participants were white British and females outnumbered males, and the authors suggested that clonal diversity may have been underestimated.

The sample's time point label is to be understood as: about 28 days (+/-7) after the second vaccine dose. AZD1222 recipients with second doses at about 4 weeks or about 12 weeks were pooled, because spike-specific TCR depth and breadth did not differ between schedules. Vaccinee samples were obtained from the UK trials COV001 and COV002, which included a single-blind randomized controlled phase 2/3 trial of AZD1222 (ChAdOx1 nCoV-19) in healthy adults. For TCRbeta chain sequencing, PBMC samples from trial participants were taken at day 0 and at day 28 after the second dose. The CDR3 regions of human TCRbeta chains were analyzed by immunosequencing. The paper's data handling went like this. Repertoire TCRs were matched against a reference library of SARS-CoV-2-specific TCRs generated with the MIRA antigen-specificity platform. Breadth was defined as the fraction of unique TCRs that were SARS-CoV-2-associated. Depth was defined as the fraction of total T cells that were SARS-CoV-2-associated. Each spike-specific TCR was assigned to its reactive spike region and to a CD4 or CD8 class using the MIRA data. Log10-transformed breadth and depth values were compared by one-way ANOVA with Sidak's multiple comparisons tests. TCRdb limited this immuneACCESS table to in-frame rearrangements with V and J called. A share of clones is missing; checked studies link under half to unresolved V genes, and the rest is unexplained. The DNA gave D and trimming, while V, J and clone size come from that table. Within this sample are around 130,000 clones, with 75% to 95% of them counted one time only. Under 2% of the sample lies in the top ten.

The input for sequencing was peripheral blood, taken 28 days after the second AZD1222 dose. The chain is assembled from TRBV7-9 and TRBJ1-3; a weak D assignment points to TRBD1 (5 bases agree). The source is an adult who received the AZD1222 COVID-19 vaccine. The CDR3 in this case is CASRRDGSGNTIYF. The DNA is TGTGCCAGCAGACGGGACGGCTCTGGAAACACCATATATTTT.